The clone carrying this T cell receptor beta chain was counted a few times. Its antigen is unidentified. The entry originates in a study of T-cell memory formation after mild COVID-19. Study-wide points: Whereas later expanders leaned CD4+, clones contracting day 15 to 85 showed a balanced CD4/CD8 makeup.

CDR1 is MGHRA, CDR2 YSYEKL, per germline. Trimming cost V 0 bases and J 3 bases, with 5 bases left between them. The CDR3 has 13 amino acids. TCRdb independently ran MiXCR on the 5' RACE reads; one entry per CDR3 protein. The table shows 250,000 to 300,000 distinct CDR3 sequences, with around 16% occurring only once. The chain uses TRBV4-1 and TRBJ1-2; D is uncertain. The specimen was PBMCs or a T cell subset sorted from them (not recorded which). The source is a young man who had mild COVID-19 (a few samples of this study predate the infection). Cell type and time point are not known. The CDR3 nucleotides are TGCGCCAGCAGCCAAGATTTCTACTATGGCTACACCTTC. Translated, it gives CASSQDFYYGYTF.